This T cell receptor (beta chain) stems from a study of blood T cells in healthy people across ages. Germline assignment: CDR1 MNHEY and CDR2 SVGEGT. The CDR3 is made up of 16 amino acids. Extraction yielded at least 5 micrograms of total RNA per sample. This clonotype was observed a handful of times. Sample-barcoded 5' priming and a J-beta primer mix drove a second PCR of roughly 6 to 12 cycles. TCRdb ran MiXCR on the 5' RACE reads and lists one entry per CDR3 protein. The sample lists more than 650,000 distinct CDR3 sequences; 20% to 30% were seen once. The same sample was also used in a study of T cells of mothers and their children. That paper notes: There were over 9 million TCR beta CDR3 reads from each mother and a few million from each child.

The sample comprised blood. The sequence came from a boy aged 5 to 17 in good health. The chain couples TRBV6-2 or TRBV6-3 to TRBJ2-1, with D possibly matching TRBD1 (6 bases). The J call is in doubt because the DNA end fits TRBJ2-7 better. In nucleotides, the CDR3 is TGTGCCAGCAGTTACCCCCTGGGGCAGGGGAACTACGAGCAGTACTTC. Encoded protein: CASSYPLGQGNYEQYF.